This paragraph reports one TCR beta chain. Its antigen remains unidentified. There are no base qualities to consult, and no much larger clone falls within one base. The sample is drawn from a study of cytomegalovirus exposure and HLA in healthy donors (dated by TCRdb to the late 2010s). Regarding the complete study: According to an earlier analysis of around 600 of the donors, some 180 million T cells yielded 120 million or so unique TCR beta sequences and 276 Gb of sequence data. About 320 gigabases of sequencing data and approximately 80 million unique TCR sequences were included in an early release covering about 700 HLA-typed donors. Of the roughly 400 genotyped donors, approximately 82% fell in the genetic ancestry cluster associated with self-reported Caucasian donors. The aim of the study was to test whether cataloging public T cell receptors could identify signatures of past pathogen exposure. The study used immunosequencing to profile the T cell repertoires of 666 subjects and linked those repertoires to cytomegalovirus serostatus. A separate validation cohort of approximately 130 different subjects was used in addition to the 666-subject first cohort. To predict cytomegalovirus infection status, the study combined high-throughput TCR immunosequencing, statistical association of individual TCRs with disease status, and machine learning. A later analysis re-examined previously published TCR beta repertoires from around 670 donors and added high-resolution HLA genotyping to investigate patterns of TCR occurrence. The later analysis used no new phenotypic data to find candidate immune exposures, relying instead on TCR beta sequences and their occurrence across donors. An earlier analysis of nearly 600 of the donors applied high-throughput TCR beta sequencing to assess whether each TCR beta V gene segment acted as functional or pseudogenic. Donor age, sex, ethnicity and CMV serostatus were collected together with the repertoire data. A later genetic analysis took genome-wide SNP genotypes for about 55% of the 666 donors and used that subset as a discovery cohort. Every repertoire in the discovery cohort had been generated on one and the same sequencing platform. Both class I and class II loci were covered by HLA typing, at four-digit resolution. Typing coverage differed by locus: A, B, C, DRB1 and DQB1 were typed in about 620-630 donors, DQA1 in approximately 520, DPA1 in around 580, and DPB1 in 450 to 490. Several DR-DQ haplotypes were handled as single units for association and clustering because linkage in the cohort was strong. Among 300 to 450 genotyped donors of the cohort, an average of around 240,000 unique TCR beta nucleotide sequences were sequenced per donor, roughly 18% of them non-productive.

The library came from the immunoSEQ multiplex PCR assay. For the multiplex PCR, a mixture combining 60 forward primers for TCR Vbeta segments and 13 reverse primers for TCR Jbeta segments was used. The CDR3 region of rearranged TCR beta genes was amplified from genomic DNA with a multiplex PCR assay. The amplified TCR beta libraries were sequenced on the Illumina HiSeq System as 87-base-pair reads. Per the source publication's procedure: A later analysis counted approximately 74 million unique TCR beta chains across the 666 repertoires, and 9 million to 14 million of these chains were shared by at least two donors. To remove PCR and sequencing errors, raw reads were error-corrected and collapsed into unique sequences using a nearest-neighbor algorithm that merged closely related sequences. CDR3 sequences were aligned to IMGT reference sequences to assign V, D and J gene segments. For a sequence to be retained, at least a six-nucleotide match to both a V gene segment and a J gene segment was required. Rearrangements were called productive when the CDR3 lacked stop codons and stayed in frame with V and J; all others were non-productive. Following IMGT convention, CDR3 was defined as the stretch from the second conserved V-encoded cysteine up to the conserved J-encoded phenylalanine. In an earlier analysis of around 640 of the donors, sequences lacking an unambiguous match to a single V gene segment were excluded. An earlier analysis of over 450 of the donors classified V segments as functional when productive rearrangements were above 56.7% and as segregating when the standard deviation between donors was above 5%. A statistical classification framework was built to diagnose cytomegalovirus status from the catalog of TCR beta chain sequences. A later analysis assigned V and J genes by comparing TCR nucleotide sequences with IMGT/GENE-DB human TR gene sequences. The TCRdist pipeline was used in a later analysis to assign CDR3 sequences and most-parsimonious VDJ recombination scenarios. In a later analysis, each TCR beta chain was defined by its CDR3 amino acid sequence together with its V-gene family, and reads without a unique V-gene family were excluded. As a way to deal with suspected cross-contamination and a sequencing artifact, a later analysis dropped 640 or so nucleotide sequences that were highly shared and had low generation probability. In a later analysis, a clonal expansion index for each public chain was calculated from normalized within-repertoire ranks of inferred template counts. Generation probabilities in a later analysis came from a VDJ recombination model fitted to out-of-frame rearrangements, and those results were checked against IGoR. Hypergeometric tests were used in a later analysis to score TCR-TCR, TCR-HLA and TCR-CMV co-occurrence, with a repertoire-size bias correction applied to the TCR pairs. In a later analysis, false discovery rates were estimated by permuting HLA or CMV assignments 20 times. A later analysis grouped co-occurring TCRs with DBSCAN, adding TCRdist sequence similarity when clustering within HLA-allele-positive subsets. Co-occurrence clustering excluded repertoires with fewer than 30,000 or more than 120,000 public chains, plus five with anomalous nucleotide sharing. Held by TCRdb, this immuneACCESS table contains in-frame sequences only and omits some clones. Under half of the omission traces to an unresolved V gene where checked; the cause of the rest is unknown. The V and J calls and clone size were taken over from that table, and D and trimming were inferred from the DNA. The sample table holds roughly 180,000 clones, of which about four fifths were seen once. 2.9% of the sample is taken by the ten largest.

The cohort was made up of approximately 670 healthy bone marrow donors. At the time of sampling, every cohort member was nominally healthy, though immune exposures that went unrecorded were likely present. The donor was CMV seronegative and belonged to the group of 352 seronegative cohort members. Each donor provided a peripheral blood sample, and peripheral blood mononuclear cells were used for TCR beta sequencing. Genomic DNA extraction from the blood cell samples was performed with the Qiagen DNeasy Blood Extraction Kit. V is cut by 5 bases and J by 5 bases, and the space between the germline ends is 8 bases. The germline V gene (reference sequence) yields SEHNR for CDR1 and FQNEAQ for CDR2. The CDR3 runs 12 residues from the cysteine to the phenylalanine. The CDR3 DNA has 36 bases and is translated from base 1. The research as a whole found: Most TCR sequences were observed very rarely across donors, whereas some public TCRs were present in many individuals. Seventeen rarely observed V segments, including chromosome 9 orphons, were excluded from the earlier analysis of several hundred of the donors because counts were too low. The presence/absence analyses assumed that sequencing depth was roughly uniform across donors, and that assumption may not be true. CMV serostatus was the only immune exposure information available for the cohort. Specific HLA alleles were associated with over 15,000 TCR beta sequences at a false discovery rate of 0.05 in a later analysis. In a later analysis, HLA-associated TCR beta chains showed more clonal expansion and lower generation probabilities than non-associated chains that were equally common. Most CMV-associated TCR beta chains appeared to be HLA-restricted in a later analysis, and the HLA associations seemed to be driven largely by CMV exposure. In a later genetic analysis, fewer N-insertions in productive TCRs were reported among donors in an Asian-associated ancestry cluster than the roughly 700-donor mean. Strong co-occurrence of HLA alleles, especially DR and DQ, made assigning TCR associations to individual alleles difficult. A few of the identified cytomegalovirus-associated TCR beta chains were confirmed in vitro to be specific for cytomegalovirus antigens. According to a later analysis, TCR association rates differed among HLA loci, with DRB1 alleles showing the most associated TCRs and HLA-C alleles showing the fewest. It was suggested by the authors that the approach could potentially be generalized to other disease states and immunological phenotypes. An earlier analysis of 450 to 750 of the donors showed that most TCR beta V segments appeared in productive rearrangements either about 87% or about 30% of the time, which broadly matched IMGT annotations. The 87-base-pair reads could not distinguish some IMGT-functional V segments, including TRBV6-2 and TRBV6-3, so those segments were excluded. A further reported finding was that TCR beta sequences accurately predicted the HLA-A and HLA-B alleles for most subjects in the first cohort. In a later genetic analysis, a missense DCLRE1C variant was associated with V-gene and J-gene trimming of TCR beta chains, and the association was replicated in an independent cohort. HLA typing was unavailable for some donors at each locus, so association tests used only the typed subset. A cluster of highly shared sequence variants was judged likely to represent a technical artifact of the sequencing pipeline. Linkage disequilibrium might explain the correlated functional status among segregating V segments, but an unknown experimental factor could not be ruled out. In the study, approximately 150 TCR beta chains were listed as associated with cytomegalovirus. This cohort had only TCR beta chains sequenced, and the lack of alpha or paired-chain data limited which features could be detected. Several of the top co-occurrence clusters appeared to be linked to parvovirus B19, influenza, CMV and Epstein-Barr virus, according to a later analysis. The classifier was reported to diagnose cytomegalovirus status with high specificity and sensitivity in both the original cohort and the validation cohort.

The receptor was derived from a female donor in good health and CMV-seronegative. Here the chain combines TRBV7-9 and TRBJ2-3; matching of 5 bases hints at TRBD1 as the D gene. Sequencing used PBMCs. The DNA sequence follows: TGTGCCAGCAGCCCTCAGGGAGATACGCAGTATTTT. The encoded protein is CASSPQGDTQYF.